This T cell receptor (beta chain) is from a study of OX40 agonist ivuxolimab in advanced cancers. Study overall: Ivuxolimab, which is an agonistic anti-OX40 (CD134) antibody, was administered to the patients. Males comprised roughly four fifths of the group, whose mean age was approximately 60 years (range about 20 to 85). Two cutaneous melanoma patients and one hepatocellular carcinoma patient, three in all, had partial responses.

With 5 bases clipped from V and 2 bases from J, the junction kept 5 bases outside the gene matches. This CDR3 has 16 residues. Germline assignment: CDR1 LNHDA and CDR2 SQIVND (reference sequence). TCRdb's table, derived via immunoSEQ multiplex PCR, lists solely in-frame clones and lacks some. The data contain about 64,000 clones, around 88% of them singletons. The specimen comprised CD4+ or CD8+ T cells sorted from blood, sampled in a trial of the OX40 agonist ivuxolimab. The clonotype was recovered from an adult with an advanced solid tumor such as melanoma, head and neck, liver or kidney cancer. V is TRBV19 and J is TRBJ2-2; 10 bases are a match to TRBD2. The CDR3 spells CASSVLAGVNTGELFF. The CDR3 nucleotides read TGTGCCAGTAGTGTCCTAGCGGGGGTTAACACCGGGGAGCTGTTTTTT.